Sequencing of this T cell receptor (beta chain) was carried out in a study of blood T cells in healthy people across ages. Using a J-beta primer mix together with a sample-barcoded 5' primer, a second PCR was run for about 7 to 12 cycles. Each cDNA molecule was tagged by a template-switch adaptor that had 12 random nucleotides. Every sample gave at least 3 million paired-end reads containing CDR3. TCRdb reprocessed the 5' RACE reads via MiXCR and lists one record per CDR3 protein. The table records around 1.5 million distinct CDR3 sequences, roughly 64% of them present only once. Trimming shortened V by 3 bases and J by 1 base, and 18 bases separated the two germline ends. Germline lookup yields CDR1 MGHRA and CDR2 YSYEKL. This CDR3 spans 17 amino acids.

Source material: blood. The chain couples TRBV4-1 to TRBJ1-2, with D unclear. The sequence was obtained from a young man in good health. In DNA form, the CDR3 reads TGCGCCAGCAGCCAGATCAGGCTGGAGGCGGGTAACTATGGCTACACCTTC. Its protein product is CASSQIRLEAGNYGYTF.